This T cell receptor beta chain emerged from a study of blood T cell repertoires in COVID-19. Study summary: In each case, the material was cDNA or gDNA derived from T cells, B-cell-depleted T cells, or PBMCs.

Authors' analysis steps: Counts of nucleated cells, estimated from reference gene primer amplification, were obtained. TCRdb keeps only in-frame clones here, not all; method: immunoSEQ multiplex PCR. V and J calls and clone size are as listed in that table; D and trimming were resolved from the DNA. This sample carries a few hundred thousand clones, more than 75% of them seen once, and the ten largest clones take around 1%. The CDR3 spans 15 residues. In germline, CDR1 is MNHNY, CDR2 SVGAGI (reference sequence). Trimming shortened V by 5 bases and J by 3 bases, and 14 bases separated the two germline ends.

The receptor was derived from a human donor with acute or convalescent COVID-19. The donor label of this sample is uncertain. Sequenced: peripheral blood. The V gene is TRBV6-6, the J gene TRBJ1-5, with a possible D match to TRBD1 (6 bases). DNA for the CDR3: TGTGCCAGCAGTACCTCCGGGACACACAATCAGCCCCAGCATTTT. Translated: CASSTSGTHNQPQHF.